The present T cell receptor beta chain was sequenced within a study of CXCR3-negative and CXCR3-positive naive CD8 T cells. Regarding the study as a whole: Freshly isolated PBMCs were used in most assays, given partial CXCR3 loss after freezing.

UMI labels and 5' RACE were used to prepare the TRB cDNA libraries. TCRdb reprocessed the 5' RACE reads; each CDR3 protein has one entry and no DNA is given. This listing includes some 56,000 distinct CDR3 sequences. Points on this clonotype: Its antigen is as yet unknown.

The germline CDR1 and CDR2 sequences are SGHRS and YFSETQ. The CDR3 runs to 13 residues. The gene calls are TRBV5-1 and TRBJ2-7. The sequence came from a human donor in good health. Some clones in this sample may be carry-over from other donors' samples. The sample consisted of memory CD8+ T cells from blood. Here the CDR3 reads CASSPESSYEQYF.